The 14 T cell receptor beta chains presented below share a single source sample, sequenced in a study of cytomegalovirus exposure and HLA in healthy donors. Both 60 Vbeta primers and 13 Jbeta primers went into the PCR. Measured with immunoSEQ multiplex PCR; TCRdb has only the in-frame clones, and not every one. Reported are 140,000 or so clones; the ten largest clones contain 0.96%. Input material: PBMCs. The receptor set was obtained from a male donor in good health and CMV-seronegative.

The rearrangement uses TRBV29-1 and TRBJ2-7; a possible D gene is TRBD2 (5 bases). This CDR3 contains 14 residues. The V and J ends lost 5 bases and 0 bases respectively, with 14 bases between them. From germline, CDR1 is SQVTM and CDR2 ANQGSEA. The CDR3 DNA reads TGCAGCGTTTCAGAAGGCGACTACTCCTACGAGCAGTACTTC. This gives the protein CSVSEGDYSYEQYF.

V is TRBV2 and J is TRBJ2-7; 9 bases match TRBD1. The CDR3 covers 13 residues. CDR1 is SNHLY and CDR2 is FYNNEI in the germline V gene. J was trimmed by 5 bases and V by 11 bases; bases with no gene match: 10. CDR3 bases: TGTGCCCGTCACGCACAGGGGGCCCACGAGCAGTACTTC. Its translation is CARHAQGAHEQYF.

V and J are TRBV10-1 and TRBJ1-5, with D possibly matching TRBD1 (6 bases). Germline values: CDR1 WNHNN, CDR2 SYGVQD (reference sequence). This CDR3 spans 14 amino acids. Trimming left V 4 bases short and J 3 bases short, with 10 bases between. As DNA, the CDR3 is TGCGCCAGCAGTGCACAGGGATACAATCAGCCCCAGCATTTT. This sequence encodes CASSAQGYNQPQHF.

The chain is built from TRBV9 and TRBJ2-2; TRBD1 matches at 7 bases. Losses at the gene ends were 3 bases for V and 7 bases for J; bases not matched to a gene: 9. CDR3 length: 15 residues. CDR1 and CDR2 from the germline V gene are SGDLS and YYNGEE. The CDR3 nucleotides read TGTGCCAGCAGCGCCTCAGGGGGTGTCGGCGGGGAGCTGTTTTTT. Its protein is CASSASGGVGGELFF.

This sequence joins TRBV6-4 and TRBJ1-2; D possibly corresponds to TRBD1 (5 bases). This CDR3 has 13 residues. V lost 0 bases and J lost 6, with 8 bases in between. Germline V gene sequence: CDR1 MRHNA, CDR2 SNTAGT. The CDR3 region is CASSDSGGDGYTF. The CDR3 bases are TGTGCCAGCAGTGACTCTGGGGGGGATGGCTACACCTTC.

This chain links TRBV11-2 with TRBJ1-5, with 7 bases that match TRBD1. The CDR3 sequence is 14 residues long. Germline CDR1 reads SGHAT; CDR2 reads FQNNGV. With V trimmed by 5 bases and J by 5 bases, 6 bases remained unmatched. CDR3: CASSPDRDHQPQHF. The CDR3 bases are TGTGCCAGCAGCCCAGACAGGGATCATCAGCCCCAGCATTTT.

The chain recombines TRBV25-1 with TRBJ1-3, with 9 bases matching TRBD1. The length of the CDR3 is 14 residues. V gave up 7 bases and J gave up 5 bases; unmatched junction bases: 6. Germline V gene data show CDR1 as MGHDK and CDR2 as SYGVNS. The CDR3 nucleotides read TGTGCCAGCACTCCGGGACAGGGCAGAAACACCATATATTTT. It is translated as CASTPGQGRNTIYF.

The V call is TRBV30, the J call TRBJ1-3, with D possibly TRBD1 on 6 matching bases. CDR1 and CDR2 (germline): GTSNPN, SVGIG (reference sequence). This CDR3 has 14 amino acids. Trimming pared 3 bases from V and 0 bases from J, leaving 9 bases between. Here the CDR3 reads CAWSLTGSGNTIYF. CDR3 coding DNA: TGTGCCTGGAGCCTGACAGGCTCTGGAAACACCATATATTTT.

The chain is built from TRBV5-1 and TRBJ2-1; 8 bases map to TRBD2. The CDR3 has 15 residues. CDR1 SGHRS and CDR2 YFSETQ come from the germline V gene. V was pared by 6 bases and J by 0 bases, with 5 bases of the junction left unmatched. The DNA for the CDR3 is TGCGCCAGCATGGCGCTAGCGGGCTCCTACAATGAGCAGTTCTTC. It yields the protein CASMALAGSYNEQFF.

The V call is TRBV30, the J call TRBJ1-2, with 11 bases aligning to TRBD1. This CDR3 is 14 amino acids long. In germline, CDR1 is GTSNPN, CDR2 SVGIG (reference sequence). V dropped 2 bases and J dropped 4; count of bases not matched to a gene: 3. This CDR3 is CAWSSGTGGYGYTF. The CDR3 bases are TGTGCCTGGAGTTCCGGGACAGGGGGCTATGGCTACACCTTC.

The chain has TRBV11-2 and TRBJ2-5; 11 bases map to TRBD2. The germline CDR1 and CDR2 sequences are SGHAT and FQNNGV. The CDR3 spans 18 residues. V lost 3 bases, J lost 8 bases, and 17 bases stayed unmatched. Written as DNA, the CDR3 is TGTGCCAGCAGCTTCAGCCTGACTCGACTAGCGGGACAGGGAACCCAGTACTTC. It translates to CASSFSLTRLAGQGTQYF.

V gene TRBV19 combines with J gene TRBJ2-1, with a tentative D call TRBD1 (6 bases). CDR1 and CDR2 from the germline V gene are LNHDA and SQIVND (reference sequence). Trimming cost V 5 bases and J 9 bases, with 14 bases left between them. The CDR3 totals 13 residues. Here the CDR3 reads CASSPRRGGEQFF. DNA for the CDR3: TGTGCCAGTAGTCCGAGACGAGGGGGTGAGCAGTTCTTC.

The chain combines TRBV15 with TRBJ2-1; D is ambiguous. The germline gives CDR1 LNHNV, CDR2 YYDKDF (reference sequence). Trimming cost V 3 bases and J 5 bases, with 8 bases left between them. The CDR3 totals 13 residues. The CDR3 region has the DNA TGTGCCACCAGCAGGGCAGTTAACAATGAGCAGTTCTTC. Its translation is CATSRAVNNEQFF.

The V call is TRBV7-2, the J call TRBJ1-4; 10 bases fit TRBD1. Losses at the gene ends were 6 bases for V and 6 bases for J; bases not matched to a gene: 4. The CDR3 extends over 14 amino acids. Germline V lookup: CDR1 SGHTA, CDR2 FQGNSA. This CDR3 reads CASRWDRGDEKLFF. The CDR3 DNA follows: TGTGCCAGCAGATGGGACAGGGGAGATGAAAAACTGTTTTTT.